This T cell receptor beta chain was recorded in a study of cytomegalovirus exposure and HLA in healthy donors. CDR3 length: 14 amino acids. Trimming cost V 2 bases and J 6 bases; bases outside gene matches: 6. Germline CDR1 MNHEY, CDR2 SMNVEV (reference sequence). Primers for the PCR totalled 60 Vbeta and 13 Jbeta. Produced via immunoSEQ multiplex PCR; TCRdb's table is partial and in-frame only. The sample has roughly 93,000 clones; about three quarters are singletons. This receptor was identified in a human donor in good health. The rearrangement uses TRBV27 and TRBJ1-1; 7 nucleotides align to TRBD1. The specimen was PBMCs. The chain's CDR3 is CASSLGTARAEAFF. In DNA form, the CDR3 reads TGTGCCAGCAGTTTAGGGACAGCTCGCGCTGAAGCTTTCTTT.